The T cell receptor beta chain under discussion was sequenced for a study of pediatric ulcerative colitis. Whole-study findings and limits: This repertoire reflects total lymphocytes rather than subpopulations like regulatory T cells. Compared with controls, ulcerative colitis showed greater blood-rectum clone sharing. Clonal expansions reduced rectal repertoire diversity in acute severe colitis.

This CDR3 is 13 amino acids long. Trimming removed 0 bases from V and 2 bases from J, with 7 bases in between. Per germline, CDR1 SQVTM and CDR2 ANQGSEA. Note on this clone: The target antigen is unknown.

The assay was run at survey level. The table came from immunoSEQ multiplex PCR; TCRdb's copy has only in-frame clones and leaves some out. The data hold 1,500 or so clones, with under 90% observed a single time. Sequenced input: blood. The chain joins TRBV29-1 to TRBJ2-5; D gene ambiguous. This TCR came from a boy younger than 18 with severe ulcerative colitis. CDR3 nucleotide sequence: TGCAGCGTTGAAGAGCCAGAGCAAGAGACCCAGTACTTC. Translation: CSVEEPEQETQYF.